What follows describes a single TCR beta chain. Its antigen remains unidentified. This CDR3 comprises 15 residues. Germline V gene data show CDR1 as LNHDA and CDR2 as SQIVND (reference sequence). The V and J ends lost 4 bases and 5 bases, in that order; junction bases with no gene match: 4. This sample is drawn from a study of cytomegalovirus exposure and HLA in healthy donors. Study-level findings and limits: The authors enumerated some 170 TCR beta chains as linked to cytomegalovirus.

Primers for the PCR totalled 60 Vbeta and 13 Jbeta. TCRdb keeps only in-frame clones here, not all; method: immunoSEQ multiplex PCR. The profile shows some 160,000 clones, roughly 84% of them singletons. The receptor was derived from a man between 18 and 29 years old in good health and CMV-seronegative. The genes are TRBV19 and TRBJ2-1, with TRBD2 identical over 11 bases. Sequences were obtained from PBMCs. CDR3 sequence: CASSTIAGGNNEQFF. CDR3 sequence (DNA): TGTGCCAGTAGTACAATAGCGGGGGGGAACAATGAGCAGTTCTTC.